This T cell receptor (beta chain) was observed in a study of T-cell reconstitution after alpha-beta-depleted transplantation in children. The TCRbeta library was prepared with unique molecular identifiers. TCRdb reprocessed the PCR reads with MiXCR, giving one entry per CDR3 protein. Of around 370,000 distinct CDR3 sequences listed, 9% to 12% are singletons. The starting material was PBMCs from the stem cell graft donor, obtained from the stem cell graft. The receptor comes from a human donor who donated a stem cell graft to a child with acute lymphoblastic leukemia.

The CDR3 DNA sequence: TGCAGCGGAGGGGAGGTCGGAGAGACCCAGTACTTC. This codes for CSGGEVGETQYF. The chain employs TRBV29-1 and TRBJ2-5; D is perhaps TRBD2 (6 bases). Germline CDR1 and CDR2: SQVTM and ANQGSEA. The V and J ends lost 7 bases and 4 bases respectively, with 13 bases between them. CDR3 size: 12 residues.